The source of this TCR beta chain is a study of CD8 T cells in ankylosing spondylitis. CDR3 length: 16 residues. The V segment lost 5 bases and the J segment 4 bases; nucleotides outside the gene matches: 7. Germline CDR1 and CDR2: SGHDT and YYEEEE. TCRdb reanalysed the 5' RACE reads using MiXCR and keeps one entry per CDR3 protein. The repertoire holds over 450,000 distinct CDR3 sequences, with 10% to 15% as singletons. Findings and limits, study-wide: It appeared that ankylosing spondylitis blood was characterized by a TCR beta motif of about eight highly homologous variants.

Comment on this clonotype: Its matching antigen is unknown.

The sequence was obtained from a male donor with ankylosing spondylitis. The chain carries TRBV5-6 and TRBJ2-2, with TRBD1 matching over 11 bases. Sequencing used blood, either unsorted or a sorted T cell fraction (not recorded which). Here the CDR3 DNA reads TGTGCCAGCAGGTCCGGGACAGGGGGGTTCACCGGGGAGCTGTTTTTT. Its translation is CASRSGTGGFTGELFF. Full variable domain (outside the CDR3, taken from reference TRBV5-6 and TRBJ2-2): DAGVTQSPTHLIKTRGQQVTLRCSPKSGHDTVSWYQQALGQGPQFIFQYYEEEERQRGNFPDRFSGHQFPNYSSELNVNALLLGDSALYLCASRSGTGGFTGELFFGEGSRLTVL.